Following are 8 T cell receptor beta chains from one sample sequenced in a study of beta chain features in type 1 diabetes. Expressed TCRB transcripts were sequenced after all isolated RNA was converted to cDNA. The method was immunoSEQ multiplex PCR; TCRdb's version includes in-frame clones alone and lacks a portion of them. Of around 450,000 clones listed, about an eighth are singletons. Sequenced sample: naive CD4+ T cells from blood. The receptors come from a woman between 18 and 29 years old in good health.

This chain's CDR3 is CSVEVWADEAFF. CDR3 nucleotides: TGCAGCGTTGAAGTCTGGGCAGATGAAGCTTTCTTT. This sequence joins TRBV29-1 and TRBJ1-1, with D uncertain. Germline V CDR1 and CDR2: SQVTM, ANQGSEA. This CDR3 has 12 residues. With 1 base removed from V and 7 bases from J, the gap between germline ends came to 10 bases.

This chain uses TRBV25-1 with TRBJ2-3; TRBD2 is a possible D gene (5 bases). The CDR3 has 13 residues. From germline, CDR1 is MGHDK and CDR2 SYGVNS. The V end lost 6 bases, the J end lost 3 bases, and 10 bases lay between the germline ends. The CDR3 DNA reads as TGTGCCAGCAGACAGAGGGTAACAGATACGCAGTATTTT. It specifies CASRQRVTDTQYF.

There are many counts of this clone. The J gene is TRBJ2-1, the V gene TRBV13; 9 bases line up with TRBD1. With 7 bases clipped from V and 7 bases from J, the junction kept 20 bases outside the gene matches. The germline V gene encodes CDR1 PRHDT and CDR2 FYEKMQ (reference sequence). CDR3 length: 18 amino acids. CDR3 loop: CASTGTGFFGGRINEQFF. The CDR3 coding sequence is TGTGCCAGCACAGGGACAGGGTTCTTCGGAGGGAGGATTAATGAGCAGTTCTTC.

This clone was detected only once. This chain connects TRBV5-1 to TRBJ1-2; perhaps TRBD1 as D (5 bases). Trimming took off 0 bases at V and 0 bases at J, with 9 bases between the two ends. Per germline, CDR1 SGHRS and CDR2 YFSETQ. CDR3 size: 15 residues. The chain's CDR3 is CASSLATETNYGYTF. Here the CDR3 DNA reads TGCGCCAGCAGCTTGGCGACAGAAACTAACTATGGCTACACCTTC.

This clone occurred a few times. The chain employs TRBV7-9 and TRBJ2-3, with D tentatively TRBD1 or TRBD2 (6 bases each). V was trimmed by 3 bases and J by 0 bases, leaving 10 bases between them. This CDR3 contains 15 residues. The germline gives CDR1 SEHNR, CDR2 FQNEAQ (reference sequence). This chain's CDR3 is CASSLPGASTDTQYF. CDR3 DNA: TGTGCCAGCAGCTTGCCGGGGGCTAGCACAGATACGCAGTATTTT.

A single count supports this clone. CDR3 residues: CASSFYGRKNTEAFF. CDR3 sequence (DNA): TGTGCCAGCAGTTTCTACGGACGGAAGAACACTGAAGCTTTCTTT. The chain couples TRBV27 to TRBJ1-1; no clear D. Germline V gene data show CDR1 as MNHEY and CDR2 as SMNVEV (reference sequence). V lost 3 bases to trimming and J lost 1 base, with 12 bases between them. The CDR3 sequence is 15 residues long.

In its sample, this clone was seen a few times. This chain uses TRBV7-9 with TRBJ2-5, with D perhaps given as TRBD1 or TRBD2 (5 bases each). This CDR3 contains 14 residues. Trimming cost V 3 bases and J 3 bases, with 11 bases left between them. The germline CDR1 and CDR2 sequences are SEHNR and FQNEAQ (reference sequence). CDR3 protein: CASSFSGPKETQYF. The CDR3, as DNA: TGTGCCAGCAGCTTTTCGGGGCCTAAAGAGACCCAGTACTTC. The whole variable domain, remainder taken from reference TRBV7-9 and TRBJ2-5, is DTGVSQNPRHKITKRGQNVTFRCDPISEHNRLYWYRQTLGQGPEFLTYFQNEAQLEKSRLLSDRFSAERPKGSFSTLEIQRTEQGDSAMYLCASSFSGPKETQYFGPGTRLLVL.

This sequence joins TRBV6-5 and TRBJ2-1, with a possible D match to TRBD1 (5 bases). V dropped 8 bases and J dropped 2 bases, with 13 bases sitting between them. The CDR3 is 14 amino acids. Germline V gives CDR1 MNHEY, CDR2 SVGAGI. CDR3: CASLRAGPYNEQFF. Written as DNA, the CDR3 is TGTGCCAGCTTACGAGCAGGGCCCTACAATGAGCAGTTCTTC.